Listed below are T cell receptor beta chains from one sample, sequenced in a study of shared clonotypes between healthy human individuals. Only in-frame clones appear in the TCRdb table, and some are missing; sequencing was by immunoSEQ multiplex PCR. The sample includes fewer than 850,000 clones, around 96% of them seen just once. Sequenced: naive CD8+ T cells sorted from blood. These receptors originate from a man under 40 in good health. Each CDR3 is given with its conserved first and last residue. D genes are given only for firm matches. Rows give clone size only sometimes, using once, few, many, or a class for an expanded clone.

J: TRBJ2-2; length: 16; size: .; D: TRBD1; V: TRBV28; DNA: TGTGCCAGCAGTTCAGATCAGGGGGCGACCACCGGGGAGCTGTTTTTT; CDR3: CASSSDQGATTGELFF
J: TRBJ2-3; length: 14; size: once; D: TRBD2; V: TRBV6-1; DNA: TGTGCCACGACAGGACTAGCGATCACAGATACGCAGTATTTT; CDR3: CATTGLAITDTQYF
J: TRBJ2-1; length: 14; size: .; D: .; V: TRBV6-5; DNA: TGTGCCAGCAGTTACCTCGGTAACCCGAATGAGCAGTTCTTC; CDR3: CASSYLGNPNEQFF
J: TRBJ2-7; length: 13; size: .; D: .; V: TRBV27; DNA: TGTGCCAGCAGTTGGGGGCAGAACTACGAGCAGTACTTC; CDR3: CASSWGQNYEQYF
J: TRBJ1-2; length: 14; size: .; D: .; V: TRBV18; DNA: TGTGCCAGCTCAGACGACAGAGATGGCTATGGCTACACCTTC; CDR3: CASSDDRDGYGYTF
J: TRBJ1-3; length: 15; size: .; D: .; V: TRBV19; DNA: TGTGCCAGTAGTGCGACCGGGACCCGCAGAGACACCATATATTTT; CDR3: CASSATGTRRDTIYF
J: TRBJ2-5; length: 12; size: .; D: TRBD1; V: TRBV4-1; DNA: TGCGCCAGCAGCCAAGCTCAGGGGGCCCAGTACTTC; CDR3: CASSQAQGAQYF
J: TRBJ2-6; length: 19; size: .; D: TRBD2; V: TRBV7-9; DNA: TGTGCCAGCAGCTTATGGACTAGCGAAATCCTCTCTGGGGCCAACGTCCTGACTTTC; CDR3: CASSLWTSEILSGANVLTF
J: TRBJ1-2; length: 13; size: .; D: .; V: TRBV5-6; DNA: TGTGCCAGCAGCTTTGGCGGCAACTATGGCTACACCTTC; CDR3: CASSFGGNYGYTF
J: TRBJ2-3; length: 16; size: .; D: .; V: TRBV29-1; DNA: TGCAGCGTTGGGGGGATCACAGGGATCGGCACAGATACGCAGTATTTT; CDR3: CSVGGITGIGTDTQYF
J: TRBJ2-2; length: 15; size: .; D: TRBD2; V: TRBV9; DNA: TGTGCCAGCAGCGTAGGCGGGAGGGCCGCCGGGGAGCTGTTTTTT; CDR3: CASSVGGRAAGELFF
J: TRBJ2-7; length: 11; size: .; D: .; V: TRBV7-9; DNA: TGTGCCAGCAGCCCAAATTACGAGCAGTACTTC; CDR3: CASSPNYEQYF
J: TRBJ2-1; length: 15; size: .; D: TRBD1; V: TRBV27; DNA: TGTGCCAGCAGTTTCAGACAGGGGGCAATGAATGAGCAGTTCTTC; CDR3: CASSFRQGAMNEQFF
J: TRBJ1-1; length: 13; size: .; D: .; V: TRBV2; DNA: TGTGCCAGCGACGGGAGTGAGTACACTGAAGCTTTCTTT; CDR3: CASDGSEYTEAFF
J: TRBJ2-3; length: 14; size: .; D: .; V: TRBV29-1; DNA: TGCAGCGTTGTGTGGTCAGCTCGCACAGATACGCAGTATTTT; CDR3: CSVVWSARTDTQYF
J: TRBJ2-1; length: 16; size: .; D: TRBD2; V: TRBV7-7; DNA: TGTGCCAGCAGCTCAACTGAGACTAGCGTCTACAATGAGCAGTTCTTC; CDR3: CASSSTETSVYNEQFF
J: TRBJ2-7; length: 19; size: .; D: TRBD1; V: TRBV7-9; DNA: TGTGCCAGCAGCCCCATCTTGGGCATTCCGGGACAGCCATCCTACGAGCAGTACTTC; CDR3: CASSPILGIPGQPSYEQYF
J: TRBJ2-1; length: 15; size: .; D: TRBD1; V: TRBV7-6; DNA: TGTGCCAGCAGCTTCGAAACGGGACAGGGCGATGAGCAGTTCTTC; CDR3: CASSFETGQGDEQFF
J: TRBJ2-5; length: 12; size: .; D: .; V: TRBV5-5; DNA: TGTGCCAGCAGCCGAACTGCGGAGACCCAGTACTTC; CDR3: CASSRTAETQYF
J: TRBJ2-7; length: 17; size: .; D: .; V: TRBV5-6; DNA: TGTGCCAGCAGCTTGGCGGTAGGCGAGGGGGACTGGTACGAGCAGTACTTC; CDR3: CASSLAVGEGDWYEQYF
J: TRBJ2-7; length: 15; size: .; D: .; V: TRBV4-1; DNA: TGCGCCAGCAGCCAGTCTTTGGGGGTCTCCTACGAGCAGTACTTC; CDR3: CASSQSLGVSYEQYF
J: TRBJ2-1; length: 15; size: .; D: .; V: TRBV11-2; DNA: TGTGCCAGCAGCTTAACCAGGAGCTCCTACAATGAGCAGTTCTTC; CDR3: CASSLTRSSYNEQFF
J: TRBJ1-5; length: 13; size: .; D: .; V: TRBV6-1; DNA: TGTGCCAGCAGGGCCGGACCTTCCCAGCCCCAGCATTTT; CDR3: CASRAGPSQPQHF
J: TRBJ2-5; length: 15; size: .; D: TRBD1; V: TRBV10-1; DNA: TGCGCCAGCAGCGAGGGCTGGGACAGCCAAGAGACCCAGTACTTC; CDR3: CASSEGWDSQETQYF
J: TRBJ2-7; length: 14; size: .; D: TRBD2; V: TRBV5-6; DNA: TGTGCCAGCAGAGGGACTAGCGAGTCCTACGAGCAGTACTTC; CDR3: CASRGTSESYEQYF
J: TRBJ2-7; length: 15; size: .; D: TRBD1; V: TRBV29-1; DNA: TGCAGCGTAGAGAGTAGACAGGGCCCAAACTACGAGCAGTACTTC; CDR3: CSVESRQGPNYEQYF
J: TRBJ2-7; length: 16; size: .; D: TRBD2; V: TRBV19; DNA: TGTGCCAGTAGTATAGTTGGGGGACTAGCGGCTTACGAGCAGTACTTC; CDR3: CASSIVGGLAAYEQYF
J: TRBJ2-1; length: 16; size: .; D: TRBD1; V: TRBV10-1; DNA: TGCGCCAGCAGTGAGTCAGTGGGACAGGGGGCTAATGAGCAGTTCTTC; CDR3: CASSESVGQGANEQFF
J: TRBJ1-2; length: 16; size: .; D: .; V: TRBV19; DNA: TGTGCCAGTAGTATAGATTCTAACGGGCGTTACTATGGCTACACCTTC; CDR3: CASSIDSNGRYYGYTF
J: TRBJ2-7; length: 15; size: .; D: .; V: TRBV4-1; DNA: TGCGCCAGCAGCCGTCTGCCCGGGGTAAGAAGGGAGCAGTACTTC; CDR3: CASSRLPGVRREQYF
J: TRBJ2-2; length: 16; size: .; D: TRBD2; V: TRBV29-1; DNA: TGCAGCGTTGAGGATAGCGGGACCCGGAACACCGGGGAGCTGTTTTTT; CDR3: CSVEDSGTRNTGELFF
J: TRBJ1-5; length: 13; size: .; D: .; V: TRBV6-5; DNA: TGTGCCAGCAGATTTTCCGCAGAACAGCCCCAGCATTTT; CDR3: CASRFSAEQPQHF
J: TRBJ2-7; length: 13; size: .; D: .; V: TRBV29-1; DNA: TGCAGCGTTGAAGAGGGGAGTTCCTACGAGCAGTACTTC; CDR3: CSVEEGSSYEQYF
J: TRBJ2-3; length: 14; size: .; D: .; V: TRBV10-3; DNA: TGTGCCATCAGGGACGTCGCTAGCACAGATACGCAGTATTTT; CDR3: CAIRDVASTDTQYF
J: TRBJ1-1; length: 13; size: once; D: .; V: TRBV19; DNA: TGTGCCAGTAGTATTGCGACAAGCACTGAAGCTTTCTTT; CDR3: CASSIATSTEAFF
J: TRBJ1-1; length: 13; size: .; D: TRBD1; V: TRBV10-3; DNA: TGTGCCATCAGTGAGGGCAGGGGGGGCGAAGCTTTCTTT; CDR3: CAISEGRGGEAFF
J: TRBJ2-1; length: 11; size: .; D: .; V: TRBV11-2; DNA: TGTGCCAGCAGCCGCCGGGACCAACCGTTCTTC; CDR3: CASSRRDQPFF
J: TRBJ2-2; length: 14; size: .; D: TRBD1; V: TRBV28; DNA: TGTGCCGGGCGACAGGGGAGCGATGGCGGGGAGCTGTTTTTT; CDR3: CAGRQGSDGGELFF
J: TRBJ1-1; length: 13; size: .; D: TRBD1; V: TRBV11-2; DNA: TGTGCCAGCAGCTTAGCTCCGGGACAGGAAGCTTTCTTT; CDR3: CASSLAPGQEAFF
J: TRBJ2-1; length: 14; size: .; D: .; V: TRBV6-6; DNA: TGTGCCAGCAGTTACTCGGCAGGGGTCAATGAGCAGTTCTTC; CDR3: CASSYSAGVNEQFF
J: TRBJ2-7; length: 14; size: once; D: .; V: TRBV25-1; DNA: TGTGCCAGCAGCCCCGGGACCGCTTGGGGGGAGCAGTACTTC; CDR3: CASSPGTAWGEQYF
J: TRBJ2-1; length: 19; size: .; D: TRBD2; V: TRBV9; DNA: TGTGCCAGCAGCGTAGCCCCTTACCCACTAGCGGGAGGTCGGCATGAGCAGTTCTTC; CDR3: CASSVAPYPLAGGRHEQFF
J: TRBJ2-6; length: 18; size: .; D: TRBD2; V: TRBV9; DNA: TGTGCCAGCAGCGTAGCAAGCGGGAGGGCCCATGGGGCCAACGTCCTGACTTTC; CDR3: CASSVASGRAHGANVLTF
J: TRBJ2-5; length: 13; size: .; D: .; V: TRBV7-8; DNA: TGTGCCAGCAGCGGCCAGGGTGGTGAGACCCAGTACTTC; CDR3: CASSGQGGETQYF
J: TRBJ2-2; length: 17; size: .; D: .; V: TRBV7-9; DNA: TGTGCCAGCAGCTTAGCGGACAGGGAGGGCAACACCGGGGAGCTGTTTTTT; CDR3: CASSLADREGNTGELFF
J: TRBJ2-3; length: 14; size: .; D: .; V: TRBV27; DNA: TGTGCCAGCAGTTTAATTGGAAGCACAGATACGCAGTATTTT; CDR3: CASSLIGSTDTQYF